The clone carrying this T cell receptor (beta chain) was recorded a few times. The data belong to a study of ipilimumab plus nivolumab after autologous stem cell transplantation. Trimming stripped 4 bases from V and 4 bases from J, with 13 bases between. Germline V gives CDR1 GTSNPN, CDR2 SVGIG (reference sequence). The CDR3 has 14 residues. The table came from immunoSEQ multiplex PCR; TCRdb's copy has only in-frame clones and leaves some out. The sample lists 9,000 to 15,000 clones, 69% seen once, with more than 25% in the top ten. The chain recombines TRBV30 with TRBJ2-2, with D maybe TRBD1 (6 bases). The clonotype originates from a male donor with diffuse large B-cell lymphoma. The sequenced sample was PBMCs, obtained in a trial of ipilimumab plus nivolumab as post-transplant consolidation. CDR3 sequence: CAWNSGQSTGELFF. CDR3 DNA: TGTGCCTGGAATTCCGGACAGTCCACCGGGGAGCTGTTTTTT.